This T cell receptor beta chain is drawn from a study of OX40 agonist ivuxolimab in advanced cancers. Overall study: The study gave patients intravenous ivuxolimab at 0.01 to 10 mg/kg every 2 weeks. Points from the study as a whole: Partly responding patients at 0.1-3.0 mg/kg showed some of the smallest clonal expansion.

About this clone itself: Its cognate antigen is unknown.

Trimming shortened V by 5 bases and J by 9 bases, and 14 bases separated the two germline ends. This CDR3 comprises 14 residues. Germline V gene sequence: CDR1 SGHVS, CDR2 FQNEAQ. The data were produced by immunoSEQ multiplex PCR, yet TCRdb's version contains in-frame clones alone and is incomplete. The data show 71,000 or so clones, approximately 86% seen once. This TCR came from an adult with an advanced solid tumor such as melanoma, head and neck, liver or kidney cancer. Source: CD4+ or CD8+ T cells sorted from blood, taken in a trial of the OX40 agonist ivuxolimab. J is TRBJ1-6 and V is TRBV7-8, with D perhaps TRBD1 (6 bases). The CDR3 DNA follows: TGTGCCAGCAGCATCAGGGGTGGTGGTTCACCCCTCCACTTT. Its translation: CASSIRGGGSPLHF.